This is a list of T cell receptor beta chains from one sample in a study of T-cell memory formation after mild COVID-19. One entry per CDR3 protein results from TCRdb running MiXCR on the 5' RACE reads. The repertoire holds around 370,000 distinct CDR3 sequences, with around 21% as singletons. The sample comprised PBMCs or a T cell subset sorted from them (not recorded which). The receptors were sampled from an adult woman who had mild COVID-19 (a few samples of this study predate the infection). Cell type and time point are not known. CDR3s include the opening cysteine and the closing phenylalanine or tryptophan. The D gene is left open where the match is weak. Rows give clone size only sometimes, using once, few, many, or a class for an expanded clone.

V: TRBV7-6; D: TRBD2; size: few; J: TRBJ2-2; CDR3: CASSPFMGRDNTGELFF; DNA: TGTGCCAGCAGCCCCTTTATGGGGAGGGATAACACCGGGGAGCTGTTTTTT
V: TRBV12-3/TRBV12-4; D: NA; size: many; J: TRBJ1-5; CDR3: CASSPDGYSNQPQHF; DNA: TGTGCCAGCAGTCCTGACGGTTATAGCAATCAGCCCCAGCATTTT
V: TRBV15; D: NA; size: few; J: TRBJ1-4; CDR3: CATSRDVGAEKLFF; DNA: TGTGCCACCAGCAGAGATGTAGGTGCTGAAAAACTGTTTTTT
V: TRBV15; D: TRBD1; size: few; J: TRBJ1-2; CDR3: CATSRDLTGASGYTF; DNA: TGTGCCACCAGCAGAGACCTAACAGGGGCGAGTGGCTACACCTTC
V: TRBV19; D: TRBD2; size: NA; J: TRBJ2-3; CDR3: CASHPLGGGLTDTQYF; DNA: TGTGCCAGCCATCCCCTAGGCGGGGGGCTCACAGATACGCAGTATTTT
V: TRBV20-1; D: NA; size: few; J: TRBJ2-5; CDR3: CSASRVASETQYF; DNA: TGCAGTGCTAGTCGAGTAGCATCAGAGACCCAGTACTTC
V: TRBV7-9; D: TRBD2; size: NA; J: TRBJ2-5; CDR3: CASTPGGIETQYF; DNA: TGTGCCAGCACCCCCGGGGGGATTGAGACCCAGTACTTC
V: TRBV5-6; D: NA; size: few; J: TRBJ2-7; CDR3: CASSFTLSSYEQYF; DNA: TGTGCCAGCAGCTTTACCCTCTCCTCCTACGAGCAGTACTTC
V: TRBV3-1; D: NA; size: NA; J: TRBJ2-5; CDR3: CASSQGPGSVEETQYF; DNA: TGTGCCAGCAGCCAGGGCCCGGGCTCCGTTGAGGAGACCCAGTACTTC
V: TRBV4-2; D: NA; size: NA; J: TRBJ1-1; CDR3: CASSQDRRRLGTEAFF; DNA: TGTGCCAGCAGCCAAGATCGACGTCGGCTGGGGACTGAAGCTTTCTTT
V: TRBV7-2; D: NA; size: NA; J: TRBJ2-5; CDR3: CASSLAVTQYF; DNA: TGTGCCAGCAGCTTAGCGGTTACCCAGTACTTC
V: TRBV7-9; D: NA; size: NA; J: TRBJ2-2; CDR3: CASIKTGVTGELFF; DNA: TGTGCCAGCATTAAAACGGGCGTCACCGGGGAGCTGTTTTTT
V: TRBV7-3; D: NA; size: few; J: TRBJ2-2; CDR3: CASSSDNTGELFF; DNA: TGTGCCAGCAGCTCGGATAACACCGGGGAGCTGTTTTTT
V: TRBV29-1; D: TRBD1; size: once; J: TRBJ1-1; CDR3: CSVPKQTGFGAFF; DNA: TGCAGCGTACCGAAACAGACAGGGTTTGGAGCTTTCTTT
V: TRBV2; D: TRBD1; size: few; J: TRBJ1-2; CDR3: CAILKQGAGGYTF; DNA: TGTGCCATCCTAAAACAGGGGGCCGGCGGCTACACCTTC
V: TRBV29-1; D: NA; size: few; J: TRBJ2-3; CDR3: CSVEDPTGTTQYF; DNA: TGCAGCGTTGAAGATCCTACAGGGACTACGCAGTATTTT
V: TRBV2; D: TRBD2; size: NA; J: TRBJ2-4; CDR3: CASSEWRELNIQYF; DNA: TGTGCCAGCAGTGAATGGCGGGAGCTGAACATTCAGTACTTC
V: TRBV2; D: NA; size: few; J: TRBJ2-1; CDR3: CASESYNEQFF; DNA: TGTGCCTCTGAATCCTACAATGAGCAGTTCTTC
V: TRBV6-2/TRBV6-3; D: TRBD2; size: NA; J: TRBJ2-2; CDR3: CASSPTGTRPGELFF; DNA: TGTGCCAGCAGTCCTACGGGGACTAGGCCCGGGGAGCTGTTTTTT
V: TRBV5-5; D: TRBD1; size: many; J: TRBJ2-2; CDR3: CASTPLQGATGELFF; DNA: TGTGCCAGCACTCCGTTGCAGGGGGCTACCGGGGAGCTGTTTTTT
V: TRBV9; D: NA; size: NA; J: TRBJ2-1; CDR3: CASSVGERLSYNEQFF; DNA: TGTGCCAGCAGCGTAGGTGAGAGACTATCCTACAATGAGCAGTTCTTC
V: TRBV10-3; D: NA; size: NA; J: TRBJ1-5; CDR3: CAIRVPPKRYSNQPQHF; DNA: TGTGCCATCAGGGTCCCCCCGAAGAGATATAGCAATCAGCCCCAGCATTTT
V: TRBV7-9; D: NA; size: few; J: TRBJ1-4; CDR3: CASSPPGTRAGEKLFF; DNA: TGTGCCAGCAGTCCTCCCGGGACCAGGGCCGGAGAAAAACTGTTTTTT
V: TRBV5-1; D: NA; size: few; J: TRBJ1-4; CDR3: CASSLSTGPPWTNEKLFF; DNA: TGCGCCAGCAGCCTGTCGACAGGTCCCCCCTGGACTAATGAAAAACTGTTTTTT
V: TRBV7-2; D: TRBD2; size: few; J: TRBJ2-5; CDR3: CASSSGSGTETQYF; DNA: TGTGCCAGCAGCTCGGGTAGCGGGACAGAGACCCAGTACTTC
V: TRBV7-9; D: NA; size: NA; J: TRBJ1-1; CDR3: CASSLVGGRGWSTEAFF; DNA: TGTGCCAGCAGCTTAGTAGGGGGGCGGGGCTGGAGCACTGAAGCTTTCTTT
V: TRBV7-9; D: TRBD2; size: NA; J: TRBJ2-2; CDR3: CASSEPGLALNGELFF; DNA: TGTGCCAGCAGCGAACCGGGACTAGCGTTGAACGGGGAGCTGTTTTTT
V: TRBV20-1; D: NA; size: NA; J: TRBJ1-5; CDR3: CSASPEKVFSNQPQHF; DNA: TGCAGTGCTTCCCCCGAAAAGGTGTTTAGCAATCAGCCCCAGCATTTT
V: TRBV3-1; D: NA; size: NA; J: TRBJ2-7; CDR3: CASSQAFSWAGSNEQYF; DNA: TGTGCCAGCAGCCAAGCATTTAGTTGGGCAGGGAGCAACGAGCAGTACTTC
V: TRBV4-2; D: NA; size: few; J: TRBJ2-7; CDR3: CASSQDKSTNYEQYF; DNA: TGTGCCAGCAGCCAAGACAAAAGCACCAACTACGAGCAGTACTTC
V: TRBV12-3/TRBV12-4; D: TRBD1; size: NA; J: TRBJ1-5; CDR3: CASSAGQGHGNQPQHF; DNA: TGTGCCAGCAGTGCTGGACAGGGACATGGCAATCAGCCCCAGCATTTT